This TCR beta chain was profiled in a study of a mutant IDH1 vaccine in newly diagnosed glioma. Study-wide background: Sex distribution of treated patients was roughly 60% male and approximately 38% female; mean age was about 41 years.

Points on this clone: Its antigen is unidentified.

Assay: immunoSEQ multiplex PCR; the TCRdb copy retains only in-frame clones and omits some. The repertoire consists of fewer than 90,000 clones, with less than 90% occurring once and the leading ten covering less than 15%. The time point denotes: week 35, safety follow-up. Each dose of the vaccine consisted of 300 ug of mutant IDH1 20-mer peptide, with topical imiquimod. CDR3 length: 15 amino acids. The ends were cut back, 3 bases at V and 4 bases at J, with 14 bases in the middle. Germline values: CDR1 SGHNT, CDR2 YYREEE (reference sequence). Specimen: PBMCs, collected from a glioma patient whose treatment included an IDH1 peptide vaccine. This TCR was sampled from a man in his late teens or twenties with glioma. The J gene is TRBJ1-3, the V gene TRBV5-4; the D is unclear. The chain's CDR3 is CASSSGATSGNTIYF. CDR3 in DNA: TGTGCCAGCAGCTCGGGCGCGACATCCGGAAACACCATATATTTT.